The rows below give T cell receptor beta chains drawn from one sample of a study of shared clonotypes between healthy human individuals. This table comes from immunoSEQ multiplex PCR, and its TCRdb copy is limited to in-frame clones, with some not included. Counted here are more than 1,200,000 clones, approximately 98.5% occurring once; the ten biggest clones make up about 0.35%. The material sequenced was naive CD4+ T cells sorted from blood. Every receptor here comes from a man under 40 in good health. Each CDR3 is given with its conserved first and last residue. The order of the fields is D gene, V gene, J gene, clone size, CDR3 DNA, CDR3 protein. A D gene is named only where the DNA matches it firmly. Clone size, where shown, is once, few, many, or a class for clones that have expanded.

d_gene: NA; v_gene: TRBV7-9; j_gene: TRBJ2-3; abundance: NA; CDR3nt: TGTGCCAGCAGCTTCGGGAGTGCCAGGGCAGATACGCAGTATTTT; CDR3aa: CASSFGSARADTQYF
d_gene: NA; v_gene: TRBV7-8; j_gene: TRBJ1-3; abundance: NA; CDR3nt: TGTGCCAGCAGCTTGATCACAGATGGAAACACCATATATTTT; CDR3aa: CASSLITDGNTIYF
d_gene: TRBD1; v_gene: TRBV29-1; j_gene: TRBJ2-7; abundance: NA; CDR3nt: TGCAGCGTGGTACCCCAGGGGGCCGCCTACGAGCAGTACTTC; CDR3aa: CSVVPQGAAYEQYF
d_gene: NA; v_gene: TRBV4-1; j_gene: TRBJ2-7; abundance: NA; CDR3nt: TGCGCCAGCAGCCAAACGCCCCGCTCAAGTTCGGCCCCAGGCGAGCAGTACTTC; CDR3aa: CASSQTPRSSSAPGEQYF
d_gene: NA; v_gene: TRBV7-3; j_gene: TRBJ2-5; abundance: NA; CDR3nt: TGTGCCAGCAGCTTCGGGGCTAAGGAGACCCAGTACTTC; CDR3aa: CASSFGAKETQYF
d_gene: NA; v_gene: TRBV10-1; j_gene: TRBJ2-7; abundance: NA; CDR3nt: TGCGCCAGCAGTGATCCCGGCCGGATTTGGGAGCAGTACTTC; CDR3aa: CASSDPGRIWEQYF
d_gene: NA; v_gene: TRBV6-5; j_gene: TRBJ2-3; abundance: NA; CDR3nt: TGTGCCAGCAGTTACTCGTGGCCAAGGGGGACAGATACGCAGTATTTT; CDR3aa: CASSYSWPRGTDTQYF
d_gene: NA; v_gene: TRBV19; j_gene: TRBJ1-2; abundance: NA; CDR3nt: TGTGCCAGTAGTATTAAGTCCATGGGTGGCTACACCTTC; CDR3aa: CASSIKSMGGYTF
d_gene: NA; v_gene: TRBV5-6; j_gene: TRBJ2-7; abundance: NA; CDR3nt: TGTGCCAGCAGCTTTTTGCGTTCGGGATCGTACGAGCAGTACTTC; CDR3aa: CASSFLRSGSYEQYF
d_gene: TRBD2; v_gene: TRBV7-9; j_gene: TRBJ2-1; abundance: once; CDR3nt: TGTGCCAGCAGCCCGCCCGGACTAGCGGATATAAACAATGAGCAGTTCTTC; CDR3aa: CASSPPGLADINNEQFF
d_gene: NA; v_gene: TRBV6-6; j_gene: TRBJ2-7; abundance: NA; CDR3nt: TGTGCCAGCAGTAACCGGGACCTTAAATCCTACGAGCAGTACTTC; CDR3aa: CASSNRDLKSYEQYF
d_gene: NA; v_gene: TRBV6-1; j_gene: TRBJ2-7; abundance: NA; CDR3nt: TGTGCCAGCAGTCGTCCACCAGCCTCCTACGAGCAGTACTTC; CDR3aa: CASSRPPASYEQYF
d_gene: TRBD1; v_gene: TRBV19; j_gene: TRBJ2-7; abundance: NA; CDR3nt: TGTGCCAGTAGTATTAACTGGGACAGTGAGCAGTACTTC; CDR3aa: CASSINWDSEQYF
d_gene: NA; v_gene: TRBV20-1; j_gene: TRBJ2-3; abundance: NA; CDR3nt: TGCAGTGTCTCAGGGGCAGATACGCAGTATTTT; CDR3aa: CSVSGADTQYF
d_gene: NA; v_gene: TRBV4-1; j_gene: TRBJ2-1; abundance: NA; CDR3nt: TGCGCCAGCAACTTACAGGTTGAAGTAGCCTACAATGAGCAGTTCTTC; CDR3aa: CASNLQVEVAYNEQFF
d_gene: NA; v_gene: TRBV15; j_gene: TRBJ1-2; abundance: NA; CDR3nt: TGTGCCACCAGCAGAGAGAGGGAAGTCGACGGCTACACCTTC; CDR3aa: CATSREREVDGYTF
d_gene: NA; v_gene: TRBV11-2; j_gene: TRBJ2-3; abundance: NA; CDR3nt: TGTGCCAGCAGCTTAGGGGTCACCACCGGACCAGATACGCAGTATTTT; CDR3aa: CASSLGVTTGPDTQYF
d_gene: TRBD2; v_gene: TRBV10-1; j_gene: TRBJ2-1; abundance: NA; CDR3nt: TGCGCCAGCAGTTCTTTAGCGGGGGGGGCGGCTGAGCAGTTCTTC; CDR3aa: CASSSLAGGAAEQFF
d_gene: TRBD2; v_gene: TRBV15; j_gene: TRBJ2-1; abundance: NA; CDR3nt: TGTGCCACCAGCAACGGACTAGCGGGAGCTCATGAGCAGTTCTTC; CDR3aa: CATSNGLAGAHEQFF
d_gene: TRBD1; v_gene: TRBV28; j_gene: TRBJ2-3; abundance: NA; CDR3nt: TGTGCCAGCAGTCCCAGGGGGCGTCCCATGAGCACAGATACGCAGTATTTT; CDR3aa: CASSPRGRPMSTDTQYF
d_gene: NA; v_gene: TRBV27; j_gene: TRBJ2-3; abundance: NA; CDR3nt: TGTGCCAGCGGCAATACCGGGACTCAAGTTCCTAGCACAGATACGCAGTATTTT; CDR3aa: CASGNTGTQVPSTDTQYF
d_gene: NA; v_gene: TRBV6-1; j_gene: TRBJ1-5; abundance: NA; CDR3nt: TGTGCCAGCAATGGGAAGGGGCCTCAGCCCCAGCATTTT; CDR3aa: CASNGKGPQPQHF
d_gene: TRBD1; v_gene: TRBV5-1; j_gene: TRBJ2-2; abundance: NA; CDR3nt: TGCGCCAGCAGCTTAAAGACAGGGAGAGCCGGGGAGCTGTTTTTT; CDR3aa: CASSLKTGRAGELFF
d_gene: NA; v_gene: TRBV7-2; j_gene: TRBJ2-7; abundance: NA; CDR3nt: TGTGCCAGCAGTCCCATGGGGGGCGCATCCGAGCAGTACTTC; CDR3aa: CASSPMGGASEQYF
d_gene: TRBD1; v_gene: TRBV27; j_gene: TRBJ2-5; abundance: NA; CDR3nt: TGTGCCAGCAGTTTCAGGGGGCTAGAAGAGACCCAGTACTTC; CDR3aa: CASSFRGLEETQYF
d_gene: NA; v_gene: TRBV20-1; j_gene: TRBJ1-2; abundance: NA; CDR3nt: TGCAGTGCTAGAGGTCAGGGGATCTACACCTTC; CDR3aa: CSARGQGIYTF
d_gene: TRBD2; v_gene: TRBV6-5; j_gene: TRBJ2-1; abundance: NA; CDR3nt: TGTGCCAGCAGTAGGACCGGGACTAGCCCCAATGAGCAGTTCTTC; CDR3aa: CASSRTGTSPNEQFF
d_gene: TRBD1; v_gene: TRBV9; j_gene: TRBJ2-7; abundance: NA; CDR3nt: TGTGCCAGCAGCGCCAGGGGGCAGTCCTACGAGCAGTACTTC; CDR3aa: CASSARGQSYEQYF
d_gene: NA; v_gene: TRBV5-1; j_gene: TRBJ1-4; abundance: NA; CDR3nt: TGCGCCAGCAGCTTGGGGTTCAAACTAGGGACTAATGAAAAACTGTTTTTT; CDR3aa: CASSLGFKLGTNEKLFF
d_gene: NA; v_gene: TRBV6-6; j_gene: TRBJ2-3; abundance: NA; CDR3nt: TGTGCCAGCGCCCAGTCTAGCCCGGCCCAAGGTACGCAGTATTTT; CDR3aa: CASAQSSPAQGTQYF
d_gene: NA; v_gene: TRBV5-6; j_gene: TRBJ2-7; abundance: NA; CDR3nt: TGTGCCAGCAGCTTGTTGGGGCGGGACAGACCCTACGAGCAGTACTTC; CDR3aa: CASSLLGRDRPYEQYF
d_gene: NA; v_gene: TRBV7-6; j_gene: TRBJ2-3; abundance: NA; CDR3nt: TGTGCCAGCAGCTTAGCCGGAGGGGCGACAGATACGCAGTATTTT; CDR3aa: CASSLAGGATDTQYF
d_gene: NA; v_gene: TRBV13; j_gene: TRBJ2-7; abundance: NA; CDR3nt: TGTGCCAGCAGCCGACGACAGGTCATCAACTACGAGCAGTACTTC; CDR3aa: CASSRRQVINYEQYF
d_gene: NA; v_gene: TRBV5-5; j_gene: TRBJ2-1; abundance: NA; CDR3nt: TGTGCCAGCAGCTTGAATAGTTACGAGCAGTTCTTC; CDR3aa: CASSLNSYEQFF
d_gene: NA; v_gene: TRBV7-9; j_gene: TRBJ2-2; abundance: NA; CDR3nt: TGTGCCAGCAGCTCCCGAGACGGGGCCGCGAACACCGGGGAGCTGTTTTTT; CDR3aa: CASSSRDGAANTGELFF